This is a list of T cell receptor beta chains from one sample in a study of blood T cell repertoires in COVID-19. The repertoire was sequenced with immunoSEQ multiplex PCR; TCRdb's copy has only in-frame clones and lacks some. Seen here are 120,000 to 150,000 clones, 88% observed once, and the top ten hold about 10%. Sequenced sample: peripheral blood. The receptor source for this set is a man aged 50 or older with active or convalescent COVID-19. CDR3s include the opening cysteine and the closing phenylalanine or tryptophan. The order of the fields is clone size, J gene, D gene, V gene, CDR3 DNA, CDR3 protein. A D gene is named only where the DNA matches it firmly. Expanded clones get a size class; other rows say once, few or many, or leave the size out.

clone size: -
J gene: TRBJ1-1
D gene: TRBD1
V gene: TRBV6-5
CDR3 DNA: TGTGCCAGCAGACAGGGACAGGGCGCTGAAGCTTTCTTT
CDR3 protein: CASRQGQGAEAFF

clone size: few
J gene: TRBJ2-2
D gene: -
V gene: TRBV5-5
CDR3 DNA: TGTGCCAGCAGCTTGCTGGGACTGCCGAACACCGGGGAGCTGTTTTTT
CDR3 protein: CASSLLGLPNTGELFF

clone size: -
J gene: TRBJ2-7
D gene: TRBD2
V gene: TRBV10-1
CDR3 DNA: TGCGCCAGCAGTGACCAGGGACTAGCGGATCACTACGAGCAGTACTTC
CDR3 protein: CASSDQGLADHYEQYF

clone size: -
J gene: TRBJ1-2
D gene: TRBD1
V gene: TRBV28
CDR3 DNA: TGTGCCAGCAGATCAGGGGGTAACTATGGCTACACCTTC
CDR3 protein: CASRSGGNYGYTF

clone size: -
J gene: TRBJ2-1
D gene: -
V gene: TRBV28
CDR3 DNA: TGTGCCAGCAGTCCACCGACAGTCCAAGGTCGGAATGAGCAGTTCTTC
CDR3 protein: CASSPPTVQGRNEQFF

clone size: -
J gene: TRBJ2-1
D gene: TRBD2
V gene: TRBV9
CDR3 DNA: TGTGCCAGCAGCGTATCCGGGACTAGAACAAGGGATGAGCAGTTCTTC
CDR3 protein: CASSVSGTRTRDEQFF

clone size: once
J gene: TRBJ1-5
D gene: -
V gene: TRBV28
CDR3 DNA: TGTGCCAGCAGTTCCTCGGGTTCGGGGGGCAATCAGCCCCAGCATTTT
CDR3 protein: CASSSSGSGGNQPQHF

clone size: -
J gene: TRBJ1-4
D gene: TRBD1
V gene: TRBV28
CDR3 DNA: TGTGCCAGCAGGCCAGGGGGCACTAATGAAAAACTGTTTTTT
CDR3 protein: CASRPGGTNEKLFF

clone size: once
J gene: TRBJ2-3
D gene: -
V gene: TRBV10-3
CDR3 DNA: TGTGCCATCAGTTCTGGGGGGGCTAGCACAGATACGCAGTATTTT
CDR3 protein: CAISSGGASTDTQYF

clone size: -
J gene: TRBJ2-7
D gene: TRBD1
V gene: TRBV30
CDR3 DNA: TGTGCCTGGAGTGGAGGGACAGTAACCTACGAGCAGTACTTC
CDR3 protein: CAWSGGTVTYEQYF